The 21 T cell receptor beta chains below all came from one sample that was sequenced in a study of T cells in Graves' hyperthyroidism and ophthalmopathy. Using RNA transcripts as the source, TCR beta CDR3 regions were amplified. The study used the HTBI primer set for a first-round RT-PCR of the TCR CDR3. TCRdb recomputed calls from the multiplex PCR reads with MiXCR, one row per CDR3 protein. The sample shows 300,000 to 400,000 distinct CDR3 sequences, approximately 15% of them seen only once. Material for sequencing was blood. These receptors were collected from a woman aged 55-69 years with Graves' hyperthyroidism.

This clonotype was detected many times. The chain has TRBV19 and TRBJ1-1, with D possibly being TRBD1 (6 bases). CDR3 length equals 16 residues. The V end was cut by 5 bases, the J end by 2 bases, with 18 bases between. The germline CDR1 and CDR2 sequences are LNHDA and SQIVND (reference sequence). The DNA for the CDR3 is TGTGCCAGTAGTGGCTTTCGGGGAGGGGGAAACACTGAAGCTTTCTTT. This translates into CASSGFRGGGNTEAFF.

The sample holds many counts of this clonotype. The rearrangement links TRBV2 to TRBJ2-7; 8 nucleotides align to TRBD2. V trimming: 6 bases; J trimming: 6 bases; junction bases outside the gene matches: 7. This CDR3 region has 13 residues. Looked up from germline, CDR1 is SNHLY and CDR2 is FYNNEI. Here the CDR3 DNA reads TGTGCCAGCAGGGGACTAGGCCTCAGCGAGCAGTACTTC. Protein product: CASRGLGLSEQYF.

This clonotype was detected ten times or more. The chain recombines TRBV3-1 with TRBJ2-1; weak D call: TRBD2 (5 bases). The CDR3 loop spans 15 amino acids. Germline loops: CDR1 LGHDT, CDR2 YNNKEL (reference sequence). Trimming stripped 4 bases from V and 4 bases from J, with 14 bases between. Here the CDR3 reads CASSRPSLPYNEQFF. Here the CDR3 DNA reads TGTGCCAGCAGCCGCCCTAGCTTACCGTACAATGAGCAGTTCTTC.

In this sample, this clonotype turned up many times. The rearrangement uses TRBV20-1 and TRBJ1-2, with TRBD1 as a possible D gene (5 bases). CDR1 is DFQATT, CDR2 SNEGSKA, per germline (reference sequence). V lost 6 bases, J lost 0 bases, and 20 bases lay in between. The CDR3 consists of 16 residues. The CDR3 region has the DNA TGCAGTGCGCAGACGGGCGAGGGGTCCGCTAACTATGGCTACACCTTC. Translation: CSAQTGEGSANYGYTF.

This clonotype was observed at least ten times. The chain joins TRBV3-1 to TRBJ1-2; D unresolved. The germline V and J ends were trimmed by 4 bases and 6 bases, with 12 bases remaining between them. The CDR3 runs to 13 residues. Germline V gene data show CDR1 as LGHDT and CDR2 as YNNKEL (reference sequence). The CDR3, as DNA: TGTGCCAGCAGCCCCGGACCGGAGGATGGCTACACCTTC. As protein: CASSPGPEDGYTF. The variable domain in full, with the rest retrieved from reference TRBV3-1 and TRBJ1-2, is DTAVSQTPKYLVTQMGNDKSIKCEQNLGHDTMYWYKQDSKKFLKIMFSYNNKELIINETVPNRFSPKSPDKAHLNLHINSLELGDSAVYFCASSPGPEDGYTFGSGTRLTVV.

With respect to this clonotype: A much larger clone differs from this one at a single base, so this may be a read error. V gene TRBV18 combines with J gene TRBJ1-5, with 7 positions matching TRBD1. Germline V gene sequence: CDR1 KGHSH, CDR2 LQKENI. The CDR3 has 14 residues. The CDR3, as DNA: TGTGCCAGCTCTTTGGGACAGCAAAATCAGCCCCAGCGTTTT. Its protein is CASSLGQQNQPQRF.

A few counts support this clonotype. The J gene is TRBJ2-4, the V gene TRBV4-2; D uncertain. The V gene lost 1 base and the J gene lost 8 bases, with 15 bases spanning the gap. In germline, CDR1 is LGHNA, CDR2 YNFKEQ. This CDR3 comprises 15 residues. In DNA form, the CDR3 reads TGTGCCAGCAGCCAAGGGGGTAGTGAAGTGGACATTCAGTACTTC. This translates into CASSQGGSEVDIQYF.

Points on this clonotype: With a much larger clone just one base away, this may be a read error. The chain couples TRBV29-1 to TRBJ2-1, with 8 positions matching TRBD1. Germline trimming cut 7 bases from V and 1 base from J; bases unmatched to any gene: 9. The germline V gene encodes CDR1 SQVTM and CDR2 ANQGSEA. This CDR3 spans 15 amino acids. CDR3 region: CSADARQGSYNEQFF. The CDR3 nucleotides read TGCAGCGCTGATGCGCGACAGGGGTCCTACAATGAGCAGTTCTTC.

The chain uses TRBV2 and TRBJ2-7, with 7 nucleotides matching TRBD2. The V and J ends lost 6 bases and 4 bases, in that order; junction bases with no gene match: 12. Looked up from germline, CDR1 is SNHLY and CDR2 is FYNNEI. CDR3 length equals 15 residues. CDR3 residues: CASRRGFAGAYEQYF. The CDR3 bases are TGTGCCAGCAGACGCGGTTTCGCGGGAGCTTACGAGCAGTACTTC.

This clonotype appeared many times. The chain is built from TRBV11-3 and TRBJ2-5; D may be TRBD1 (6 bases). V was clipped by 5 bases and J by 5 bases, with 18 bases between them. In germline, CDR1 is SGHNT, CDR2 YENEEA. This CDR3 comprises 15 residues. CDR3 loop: CASSHGQRFLETQYF. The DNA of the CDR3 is TGTGCCAGCAGCCACGGACAGAGGTTTTTGGAGACCCAGTACTTC.

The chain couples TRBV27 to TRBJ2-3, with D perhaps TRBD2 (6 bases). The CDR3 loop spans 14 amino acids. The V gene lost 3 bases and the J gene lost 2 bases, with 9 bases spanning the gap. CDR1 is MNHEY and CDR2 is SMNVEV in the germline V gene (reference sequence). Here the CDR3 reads CASSFRTTTDTQYF. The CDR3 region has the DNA TGTGCCAGCAGTTTCAGGACTACCACAGATACGCAGTATTTT.

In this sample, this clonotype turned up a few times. The CDR3 bases are TGTGCCATCAGTGAGTCGATACTAGGGTCCTATGGCTACACCTTC. Amino acids: CAISESILGSYGYTF. The chain couples TRBV10-3 to TRBJ1-2; D gene ambiguous. The germline V and J ends were trimmed by 0 bases and 4 bases, with 12 bases remaining between them. The germline V gene has CDR1 ENHRY and CDR2 SYGVKD. CDR3 size: 15 residues.

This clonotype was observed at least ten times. CDR3 region: CASSYSTTGQLTGNTIYF. The CDR3 region has the DNA TGTGCCAGCAGTTACTCGACGACAGGGCAGCTTACTGGAAACACCATATATTTT. The chain recombines TRBV6-5 with TRBJ1-3, with 7 bases fitting TRBD1. Unmatched junction bases numbered 10, after V lost 0 bases and J lost 2 bases. In germline, CDR1 is MNHEY, CDR2 SVGAGI. The CDR3 covers 18 residues.

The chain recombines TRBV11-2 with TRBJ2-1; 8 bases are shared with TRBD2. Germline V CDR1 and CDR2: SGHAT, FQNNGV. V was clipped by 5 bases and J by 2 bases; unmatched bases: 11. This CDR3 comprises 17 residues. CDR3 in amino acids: CASSQERTGLAYNEQFF. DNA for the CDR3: TGTGCCAGCAGCCAAGAAAGAACGGGACTAGCCTACAATGAGCAGTTCTTC.

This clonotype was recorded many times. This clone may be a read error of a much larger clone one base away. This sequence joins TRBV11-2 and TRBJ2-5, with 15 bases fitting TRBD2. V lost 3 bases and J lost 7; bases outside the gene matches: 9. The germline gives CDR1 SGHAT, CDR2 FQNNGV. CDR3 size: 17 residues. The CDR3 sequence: CASSFPGLAGGYGTQYF. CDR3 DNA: TGTGCCAGCAGCTTCCCCGGACTAGCGGGAGGGTATGGGACCCAGTACTTC.

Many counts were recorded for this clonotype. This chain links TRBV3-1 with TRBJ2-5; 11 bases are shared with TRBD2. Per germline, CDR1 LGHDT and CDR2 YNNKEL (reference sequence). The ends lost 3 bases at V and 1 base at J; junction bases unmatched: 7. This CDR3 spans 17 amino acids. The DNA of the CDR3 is TGTGCCAGCAGCCACCTTAGCGGGAGGGGAGCCCAAGAGACCCAGTACTTC. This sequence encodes CASSHLSGRGAQETQYF.

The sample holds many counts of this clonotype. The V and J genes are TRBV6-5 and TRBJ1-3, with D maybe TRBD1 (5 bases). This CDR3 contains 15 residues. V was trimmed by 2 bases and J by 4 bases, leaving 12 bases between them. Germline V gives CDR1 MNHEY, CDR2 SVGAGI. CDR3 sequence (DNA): TGTGCCAGCAGTTACGGTTACGAGGGGGGAAACACCATATATTTT. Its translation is CASSYGYEGGNTIYF.

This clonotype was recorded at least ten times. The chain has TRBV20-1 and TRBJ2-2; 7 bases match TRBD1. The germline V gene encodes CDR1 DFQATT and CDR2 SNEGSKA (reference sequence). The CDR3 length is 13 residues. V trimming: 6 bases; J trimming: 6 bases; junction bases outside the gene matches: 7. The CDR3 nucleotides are TGCAGTGCCGGATACAGGGGTCCCGGGGAGCTGTTTTTT. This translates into CSAGYRGPGELFF.

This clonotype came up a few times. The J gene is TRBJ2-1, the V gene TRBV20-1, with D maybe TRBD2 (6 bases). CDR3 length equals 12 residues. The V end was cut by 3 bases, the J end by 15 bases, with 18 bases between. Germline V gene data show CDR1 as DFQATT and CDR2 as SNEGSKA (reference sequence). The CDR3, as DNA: TGCAGTGCTAGTTCAGGAAGGGACTTGGTGTTCTTC. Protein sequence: CSASSGRDLVFF.

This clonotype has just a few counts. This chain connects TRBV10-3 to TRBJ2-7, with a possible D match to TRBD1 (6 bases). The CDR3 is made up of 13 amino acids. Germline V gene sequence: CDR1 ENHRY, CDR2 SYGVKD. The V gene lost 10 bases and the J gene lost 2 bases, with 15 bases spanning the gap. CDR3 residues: CATRTEITYEQYF. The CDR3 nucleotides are TGTGCCACCCGGACAGAGATAACCTACGAGCAGTACTTC.

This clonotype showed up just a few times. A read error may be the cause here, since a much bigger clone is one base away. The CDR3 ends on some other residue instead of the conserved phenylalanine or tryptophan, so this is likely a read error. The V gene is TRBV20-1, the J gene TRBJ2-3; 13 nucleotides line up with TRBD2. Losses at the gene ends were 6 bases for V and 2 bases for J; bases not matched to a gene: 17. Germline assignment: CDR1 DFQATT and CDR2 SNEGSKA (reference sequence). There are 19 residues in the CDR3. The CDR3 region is CSAKLPGLAGAWYTDTQYL. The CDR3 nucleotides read TGCAGTGCCAAACTTCCCGGACTAGCGGGAGCTTGGTACACAGATACGCAGTATCTT.